This T cell receptor (beta chain) came from a study of cytomegalovirus exposure and HLA in healthy donors. Study in general: From 150 million to 200 million T cells, an earlier analysis saw roughly 120 million unique TCR beta sequences.

Concerning this clone itself: The antigen is unknown.

Amplification used 60 Vbeta primers and 13 Jbeta primers. This table comes from immunoSEQ multiplex PCR, and its TCRdb copy is limited to in-frame clones, with some not included. The table records around 90,000 clones, over 75% of them present only once. Although they were nominally healthy when sampled, donors likely had unrecorded immune exposures. Regarding the study as a whole: Later analysis identified 15,000 to 20,000 TCR beta sequences associated with HLA alleles, using a false discovery rate threshold of 0.05. Most subjects' HLA-A and HLA-B alleles were reportedly predicted from TCR beta sequences.

This clonotype was sampled from a man aged 50 or older in good health and CMV-seronegative. Sequencing was carried out using PBMCs.

The CDR3 here is CASSDRAVSTDTQYF. CDR3 DNA: TGTGCCAGTAGTGACCGAGCGGTTAGCACAGATACGCAGTATTTT. This chain joins TRBV19 and TRBJ2-3; a weak D match, TRBD2 (5 bases). Per the germline V gene, CDR1 is LNHDA and CDR2 is SQIVND (reference sequence). V was trimmed by 5 bases and J by 0 bases, leaving 12 bases between them. The CDR3 loop spans 15 amino acids.